This is a list of T cell receptor beta chains from one sample in a study of identical twins. Each CDR3 protein is one row after TCRdb ran MiXCR on the 5' RACE reads. This table has hundreds of thousands of distinct CDR3 sequences, 24% appearing once. A further study also used this sample, focusing on T cells expressing NK-cell markers.

The sequenced material came from CD4+ T cells sorted from blood. The receptors were sampled from a woman aged 18 to 35 in good health. Each CDR3 is given with its conserved first and last residue. Each record gives: D gene, J gene, CDR3 length, V gene, clone size, CDR3 DNA, CDR3 protein. The D gene is left open where the match is weak. A row's size may be missing; if present it is once, few, many or a size class.

D: TRBD1
J: TRBJ1-1
length: 15
V: TRBV5-1
size: many
DNA: TGCGCCAGCAGCCTGACTCACAGGGGGCAAGGTGAAGCTTTCTTT
CDR3: CASSLTHRGQGEAFF

D: -
J: TRBJ1-2
length: 13
V: TRBV7-2
size: -
DNA: TGTGCCAGCAGCTTAAGCAGGGTGGCTGGCTACACCTTC
CDR3: CASSLSRVAGYTF

D: -
J: TRBJ2-2
length: 12
V: TRBV3-1
size: -
DNA: TGTGCCAGCAGCCGCGCCCCCGGGGAGCTGTTTTTT
CDR3: CASSRAPGELFF

D: -
J: TRBJ2-2
length: 14
V: TRBV3-1
size: few
DNA: TGTGCCAGCAGCCTCCTCTTGAGGGGCGGGGAGCTGTTTTTT
CDR3: CASSLLLRGGELFF

D: TRBD1
J: TRBJ1-1
length: 15
V: TRBV5-1
size: -
DNA: TGCGCCAGCAGCTTCAGGCCGGCAGGGGGGGCTGAAGCTTTCTTT
CDR3: CASSFRPAGGAEAFF

D: TRBD2
J: TRBJ2-2
length: 15
V: TRBV9
size: -
DNA: TGTGCCAGCACCCGCGGGCTAGCGGAAACCGGGGAGCTGTTTTTT
CDR3: CASTRGLAETGELFF

D: -
J: TRBJ2-7
length: 11
V: TRBV10-3
size: -
DNA: TGTGCCATCAGTGCTGGAAACGAGCAGTACTTC
CDR3: CAISAGNEQYF

D: -
J: TRBJ1-1
length: 14
V: TRBV20-1
size: -
DNA: TGCAGTGCAAAAAGGTCGGGAATGAACACTGAAGCTTTCTTT
CDR3: CSAKRSGMNTEAFF

D: TRBD1
J: TRBJ1-4
length: 18
V: TRBV2
size: few
DNA: TGTGCCAGCAACCTCGACAGGGACTATATGATAACTAATGAAAAACTGTTTTTT
CDR3: CASNLDRDYMITNEKLFF

D: TRBD1
J: TRBJ2-7
length: 15
V: TRBV12-3/TRBV12-4
size: -
DNA: TGTGCCAGCACGAACCGGGACAGAGGCTCCTACGAGCAGTACTTC
CDR3: CASTNRDRGSYEQYF

D: TRBD1
J: TRBJ1-1
length: 15
V: TRBV3-1
size: -
DNA: TGTGCCAGCAGCCCTGCAGGACAGGGCCTAGGGGAAGCTTTCTTT
CDR3: CASSPAGQGLGEAFF

D: -
J: TRBJ1-5
length: 13
V: TRBV11-2
size: -
DNA: TGTGCCAGCAGCCCGGACCGATCAGGGCCCCAGCATTTT
CDR3: CASSPDRSGPQHF

D: -
J: TRBJ1-1
length: 15
V: TRBV5-1
size: -
DNA: TGCGCCAGCAGCCCTCGTTATCCGGTGAACACTGAAGCTTTCTTT
CDR3: CASSPRYPVNTEAFF

D: -
J: TRBJ2-7
length: 12
V: TRBV5-1
size: -
DNA: TGCGCCAGCAGCTTCACCTCAGGCGAGCAGTACTTC
CDR3: CASSFTSGEQYF

D: -
J: TRBJ2-7
length: 16
V: TRBV12-3/TRBV12-4
size: -
DNA: TGTGCCAGCGGCTCACCTGGAGGGGGGCTCTCCTACGAGCAGTACTTC
CDR3: CASGSPGGGLSYEQYF

D: TRBD2
J: TRBJ2-2
length: 16
V: TRBV18
size: -
DNA: TGTGCCAGCTCAATCGGCGGGGGGCGATTGACCGGGGAGCTGTTTTTT
CDR3: CASSIGGGRLTGELFF

D: -
J: TRBJ1-1
length: 11
V: TRBV5-6
size: few
DNA: TGTGCCAGCGGTCTAGACGGAGAAGCTTTCTTT
CDR3: CASGLDGEAFF

D: TRBD2
J: TRBJ2-2
length: 18
V: TRBV4-1
size: -
DNA: TGCGCCAGCAGCCCAGGGACTAGCGGGTGGAAGAACACCGGGGAGCTGTTTTTT
CDR3: CASSPGTSGWKNTGELFF

D: -
J: TRBJ1-3
length: 14
V: TRBV9
size: few
DNA: TGTGCCAGCAGCGTAGAGGGAACGGGAAACACCATATATTTT
CDR3: CASSVEGTGNTIYF

D: -
J: TRBJ1-2
length: 11
V: TRBV29-1
size: -
DNA: TGCAGCGGGTCGGTAGGGGGAGGCTACACCTTC
CDR3: CSGSVGGGYTF

D: TRBD1
J: TRBJ2-7
length: 13
V: TRBV5-1
size: -
DNA: TGCGCCAGCAGCAAGGACAGGGGTAACGAGCAGTACTTC
CDR3: CASSKDRGNEQYF

D: -
J: TRBJ1-1
length: 17
V: TRBV18
size: -
DNA: TGTGCCAGCTCCCGCTCAGGGACTTCTTCCTGGAACACTGAAGCTTTCTTT
CDR3: CASSRSGTSSWNTEAFF

D: -
J: TRBJ2-1
length: 17
V: TRBV6-5
size: -
DNA: TGTGCCAGCAGTTTTAGACGGATTGGGGAATCCTACAATGAGCAGTTCTTC
CDR3: CASSFRRIGESYNEQFF

D: TRBD2
J: TRBJ2-1
length: 20
V: TRBV14
size: few
DNA: TGTGCCAGCAGCCAAGATCGAGGGAGAGGGGGACTAGCTAGGCGCAATGAGCAGTTCTTC
CDR3: CASSQDRGRGGLARRNEQFF

D: -
J: TRBJ1-6
length: 16
V: TRBV12-3/TRBV12-4
size: -
DNA: TGTGCCAGCAGTTTAGCGGCCACCCGGCATAATTCACCCCTCCACTTT
CDR3: CASSLAATRHNSPLHF

D: -
J: TRBJ2-1
length: 15
V: TRBV20-1
size: -
DNA: TGCAGTGCTACCCCTATGGCGGGTCTATACAATGAGCAGTTCTTC
CDR3: CSATPMAGLYNEQFF

D: -
J: TRBJ2-7
length: 14
V: TRBV5-1
size: -
DNA: TGCGCCAGCAGCTTGGAGCGCAGGGTGCACGAGCAGTACTTC
CDR3: CASSLERRVHEQYF

D: TRBD2
J: TRBJ2-1
length: 15
V: TRBV5-1
size: -
DNA: TGCGCCAGCAGCTTCGATAGCGGGAGGTTCAATGAGCAGTTCTTC
CDR3: CASSFDSGRFNEQFF

D: -
J: TRBJ2-1
length: 12
V: TRBV7-6
size: -
DNA: TGTGCCAGCAGCTTAAACCCTGAGAGACGGTTCTTC
CDR3: CASSLNPERRFF

D: -
J: TRBJ2-1
length: 16
V: TRBV14
size: -
DNA: TGTGCCAGCAGCCAAGATCTGGTATCCCCATACAATGAGCAGTTCTTC
CDR3: CASSQDLVSPYNEQFF

D: -
J: TRBJ1-2
length: 15
V: TRBV12-3/TRBV12-4
size: -
DNA: TGTGCCAGCAGGAAAACCGGGGTCTCTAACTATGGCTACACCTTC
CDR3: CASRKTGVSNYGYTF

D: TRBD1
J: TRBJ2-1
length: 18
V: TRBV9
size: -
DNA: TGTGCCAGCAGCGTCGACCTCCCGGGGACAGGGGTATCTTTGGAGCAGTTCTTC
CDR3: CASSVDLPGTGVSLEQFF

D: -
J: TRBJ2-5
length: 13
V: TRBV7-2
size: many
DNA: TGTGCCAGCAGCTTAGGATTCGGAGAGACCCAGTACTTC
CDR3: CASSLGFGETQYF

D: -
J: TRBJ1-2
length: 13
V: TRBV20-1
size: -
DNA: TGCAGTGCTGGAAGACAGAACCGTTATGGCTACACCTTC
CDR3: CSAGRQNRYGYTF

D: TRBD2
J: TRBJ2-1
length: 16
V: TRBV24-1
size: many
DNA: TGTGCCACCAGTGGGGGTAGCGGGAGCTCCTACAATGAGCAGTTCTTC
CDR3: CATSGGSGSSYNEQFF

D: -
J: TRBJ2-7
length: 16
V: TRBV4-3
size: -
DNA: TGCGCCAGCAGCCAAGATTTGAGTAGTACGTCCTACGAGCAGTACTTC
CDR3: CASSQDLSSTSYEQYF

D: -
J: TRBJ2-1
length: 12
V: TRBV20-1
size: -
DNA: TGCAGTGCTTCCGGGGTCGGAAATGAGCAGTTCTTC
CDR3: CSASGVGNEQFF

D: -
J: TRBJ2-4
length: 12
V: TRBV7-2
size: -
DNA: TGTGCCAGCAGCTTAGGAGCGCCGATTAAATTCTTC
CDR3: CASSLGAPIKFF

D: -
J: TRBJ1-1
length: 15
V: TRBV7-2
size: -
DNA: TGTGCCAGCAGCTTAGCCGAAGGTTTGAACACTGAAGCTTTCTTT
CDR3: CASSLAEGLNTEAFF

D: TRBD2
J: TRBJ2-7
length: 13
V: TRBV20-1
size: few
DNA: TGCAGTGCTACCCCCCGGGAGGCGTACGAGCAGTACTTC
CDR3: CSATPREAYEQYF

D: TRBD1
J: TRBJ1-4
length: 15
V: TRBV20-1
size: -
DNA: TGCAGTGCTAGAGCCCAGAGACCAGGGGGGACAAAACTGTTTTTT
CDR3: CSARAQRPGGTKLFF

D: -
J: TRBJ2-7
length: 15
V: TRBV7-9
size: -
DNA: TGTGCCAGCAGCTCCAGCATCCGGATCCCCTACGAGCAGTACTTC
CDR3: CASSSSIRIPYEQYF

D: TRBD1
J: TRBJ1-2
length: 13
V: TRBV6-1
size: few
DNA: TGTGCCAGCAGGGGGACAGTGGCACGAGGCTACACCTTC
CDR3: CASRGTVARGYTF

D: TRBD2
J: TRBJ2-1
length: 14
V: TRBV7-2
size: -
DNA: TGTGCCAGCAGCTTAGTAGGGACTAGGTACGAGCAGTTCTTC
CDR3: CASSLVGTRYEQFF

D: -
J: TRBJ1-2
length: 12
V: TRBV10-3
size: many
DNA: TGTGCCATCACGCCCGGGGGCGGCGGCTACACCTTC
CDR3: CAITPGGGGYTF

D: TRBD2
J: TRBJ2-1
length: 16
V: TRBV6-5
size: -
DNA: TGTGCCAGCAGTTACTCCCTTTCGAGCGGGAGCGGTGAGCAGTTCTTC
CDR3: CASSYSLSSGSGEQFF

D: -
J: TRBJ2-3
length: 12
V: TRBV20-1
size: few
DNA: TGCAGTGCTAGCACAGAATTGGATACGCAGTATTTT
CDR3: CSASTELDTQYF

D: -
J: TRBJ1-1
length: 13
V: TRBV20-1
size: -
DNA: TGCAGTGCCCTCGAGTCCACGAACACTGAAGCTTTCTTT
CDR3: CSALESTNTEAFF